A single sample is the source of the 15 T cell receptor beta chains below, sequenced in a study of blood T cell repertoires in COVID-19. Assay used: immunoSEQ multiplex PCR; TCRdb lists only in-frame clones, some missing. Found here are some 44,000 clones, around nine tenths of them singletons; the top ten hold about 2.4%. Source material: peripheral blood. The source of these receptors is a human donor in a cohort sampled during active COVID-19.

The J gene is TRBJ1-5, the V gene TRBV28; D perhaps matches TRBD1 (5 bases). Trimming removed 3 bases from V and 7 bases from J, with 13 bases in between. The germline V gene encodes CDR1 MDHEN and CDR2 SYDVKM. This CDR3 spans 14 amino acids. The CDR3 DNA is TGTGCCAGCAGTTTGACCAGGGCGCGACAGCCCCAGCATTTT. Its translation is CASSLTRARQPQHF.

The chain couples TRBV2 to TRBJ2-3; D remains unclear. The CDR3 spans 14 residues. Trimming stripped 4 bases from V and 2 bases from J, with 10 bases between. Germline V lookup: CDR1 SNHLY, CDR2 FYNNEI. This CDR3 reads CASSGSVFTDTQYF. CDR3 bases: TGTGCCAGCAGTGGTTCGGTCTTCACAGATACGCAGTATTTT. Together with reference TRBV2 and TRBJ2-3, the CDR3 gives the full variable domain: EPEVTQTPSHQVTQMGQEVILRCVPISNHLYFYWYRQILGQKVEFLVSFYNNEISEKSEIFDDQFSVERPDGSNFTLKIRSTKLEDSAMYFCASSGSVFTDTQYFGPGTRLTVL.

The chain joins TRBV19 to TRBJ1-1; 7 bases align to TRBD1. The CDR3 sequence is 13 residues long. CDR1 and CDR2 (germline): LNHDA, SQIVND (reference sequence). With V trimmed by 10 bases and J by 1 base, 6 bases remained unmatched. CDR3 in amino acids: CATTRDRNTEAFF. In DNA form, the CDR3 reads TGTGCCACTACCCGGGACAGGAACACTGAAGCTTTCTTT.

The chain employs TRBV5-1 and TRBJ1-3; possibly TRBD1 for D (5 bases). The V end was cut by 3 bases, the J end by 3 bases, with 22 bases between. In germline, CDR1 is SGHRS, CDR2 YFSETQ. This CDR3 spans 18 amino acids. This chain's CDR3 is CASSSSGGAGKRGNTIYF. DNA of the CDR3: TGCGCCAGCAGCTCCTCTGGTGGGGCAGGGAAGCGTGGAAACACCATATATTTT. The complete variable domain, with remaining parts taken from reference TRBV5-1 and TRBJ1-3, reads KAGVTQTPRYLIKTRGQQVTLSCSPISGHRSVSWYQQTPGQGLQFLFEYFSETQRNKGNFPGRFSGRQFSNSRSEMNVSTLELGDSALYLCASSSSGGAGKRGNTIYFGEGSWLTVV.

This chain joins TRBV27 and TRBJ2-3; the D is unclear. This CDR3 has 13 amino acids. Trimming pared 3 bases from V and 2 bases from J, leaving 6 bases between. Germline V gives CDR1 MNHEY, CDR2 SMNVEV (reference sequence). In DNA, the CDR3 is TGTGCCAGCAGTTTCGTCCTCACAGATACGCAGTATTTT. Protein sequence: CASSFVLTDTQYF.

The chain carries TRBV4-1 and TRBJ1-2, with 10 bases fitting TRBD1. The CDR3 is 15 residues long. The J segment lost 7 bases and the V segment lost 1 base, leaving 6 bases of the junction unmatched. Germline CDR1 MGHRA, CDR2 YSYEKL. CDR3 amino acids: CASSQGRQGASGYTF. CDR3 DNA sequence: TGCGCCAGCAGCCAAGGTCGACAGGGGGCTAGTGGCTACACCTTC.

In DNA form, the CDR3 reads TGTGCTAGTGGTTTGACCACCGGGACAGGGACCTACGAGCAGTACTTC. Its translation: CASGLTTGTGTYEQYF. The chain couples TRBV12-5 to TRBJ2-7, with 9 bases that match TRBD1. Germline assignment: CDR1 LGHNT and CDR2 FRNRAP. CDR3 size: 16 residues. V lost 2 bases, J lost 2 bases, and 7 bases stayed unmatched.

A note on this clone: A read error may produce the germline difference seen at one junction end. The chain links TRBV6-1 to TRBJ2-7; no clear D gene. Germline-derived CDR1 and CDR2 are MNHNS and SASEGT. This CDR3 has 13 amino acids. In nucleotides, the CDR3 is TGTGCCAGCAGTGAAGCGCGGCTAAGTCTCCCGGTATTC. As protein: CASSEARLSLPVF.

This clone has a single count. This chain links TRBV6-5 with TRBJ2-7, with TRBD1 matching 9 bases. The V gene's germline CDR1 is MNHEY and CDR2 SVGAGI. The CDR3 covers 15 residues. V lost 6 bases to trimming and J lost 4 bases; unmatched junction nucleotides: 10. In DNA, the CDR3 is TGTGCCAGCAGGGGAATCGGGACAGGGTGGTACGAGCAGTACTTC. It is translated as CASRGIGTGWYEQYF.

CDR3 amino acids: CAAGPFTDTQYF. CDR3 DNA sequence: TGTGCCGCGGGTCCCTTCACAGATACGCAGTATTTT. The chain uses TRBV25-1 and TRBJ2-3, with D maybe TRBD2 (5 bases). CDR3 length: 12 residues. V was trimmed by 11 bases and J by 2 bases, leaving 11 bases between them. Germline CDR1 is MGHDK and CDR2 is SYGVNS.

The sample holds a few counts of this clone. This rearrangement joins TRBV7-9 to TRBJ1-2, with TRBD1 matching 8 bases. V lost 5 bases, J lost 4 bases, and 15 bases stayed unmatched. The CDR3 has 17 amino acids. In germline, CDR1 is SEHNR, CDR2 FQNEAQ (reference sequence). The CDR3, as DNA: TGTGCCAGCAGCCCTCAGGGGGCGGCAACTCTATTCTATGGCTACACCTTC. This encodes CASSPQGAATLFYGYTF.

The chain combines TRBV24-1 with TRBJ2-1; 9 nucleotides line up with TRBD1. Germline assignment: CDR1 KGHDR and CDR2 SFDVKD. J gave up 9 bases and V 1 base, and 9 bases lay outside the gene matches. The CDR3 sequence is 16 residues long. This CDR3 reads CATSDLQGAHPGEQFF. CDR3 nucleotides: TGTGCCACCAGTGATTTACAGGGGGCCCATCCCGGTGAGCAGTTCTTC.

The CDR3 sequence: CASSLIGVQTEAFF. Written as DNA, the CDR3 is TGCGCCAGCAGCTTGATAGGGGTACAGACTGAAGCTTTCTTT. The J gene is TRBJ1-1, the V gene TRBV5-1; tentatively, D is TRBD1 (5 bases). Germline V gene lookup returns CDR1 SGHRS and CDR2 YFSETQ. The CDR3 has 14 residues. V was pared by 1 base and J by 5 bases, with 12 bases between. Combining the CDR3 with reference TRBV5-1 and TRBJ1-1 gives the whole variable domain KAGVTQTPRYLIKTRGQQVTLSCSPISGHRSVSWYQQTPGQGLQFLFEYFSETQRNKGNFPGRFSGRQFSNSRSEMNVSTLELGDSALYLCASSLIGVQTEAFFGQGTRLTVV.

V is TRBV6-5 and J is TRBJ2-3; D is ambiguous. CDR3 length equals 14 residues. V lost 0 bases, J lost 2 bases, and 6 bases lay in between. Germline V gives CDR1 MNHEY, CDR2 SVGAGI. CDR3 loop: CASSYSTYTDTQYF. CDR3 in DNA: TGTGCCAGCAGTTACTCGACTTACACAGATACGCAGTATTTT.

The genes are TRBV7-9 and TRBJ2-7, with 9 bases aligning to TRBD1. Germline V CDR1 and CDR2: SEHNR, FQNEAQ (reference sequence). The CDR3 totals 18 residues. The J segment lost 3 bases and the V segment lost 4 bases, leaving 16 bases of the junction unmatched. CDR3 loop: CASSSTAGQGTPHYEQYF. In DNA, the CDR3 is TGTGCCAGCAGCTCAACAGCTGGACAGGGGACCCCCCACTACGAGCAGTACTTC.